This TCR beta chain was recovered during a study of cytomegalovirus exposure and HLA in healthy donors. The ends were cut back, 2 bases at V and 4 bases at J, with 8 bases in the middle. The CDR3 consists of 12 residues. The V gene's germline CDR1 is SQVTM and CDR2 ANQGSEA. The PCR contained 60 Vbeta and 13 Jbeta primers. Generated by immunoSEQ multiplex PCR, the TCRdb table keeps only in-frame clones and is missing some. Here the sample spans more than 95,000 clones, approximately 75% being singletons. Study-level points and caveats: What TCR beta sequences reportedly achieved was accurate prediction of HLA-A and HLA-B alleles in most subjects.

About this clone itself: As yet, its antigen is unknown.

The sample consisted of PBMCs. The sequence came from a man younger than 45 in good health and CMV-seronegative. V gene TRBV29-1 combines with J gene TRBJ1-1, with a possible D match to TRBD1 (5 bases). The chain's CDR3 is CSVEWGGTEAFF. The CDR3 DNA is TGCAGCGTTGAATGGGGGGGCACTGAAGCTTTCTTT.